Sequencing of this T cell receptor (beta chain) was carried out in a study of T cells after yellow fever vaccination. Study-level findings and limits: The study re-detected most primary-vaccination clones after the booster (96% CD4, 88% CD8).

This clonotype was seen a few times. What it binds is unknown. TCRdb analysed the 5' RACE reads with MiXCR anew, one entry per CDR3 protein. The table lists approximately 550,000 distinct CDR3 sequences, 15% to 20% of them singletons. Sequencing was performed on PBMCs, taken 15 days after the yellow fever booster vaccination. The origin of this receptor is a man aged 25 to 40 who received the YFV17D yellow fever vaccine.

CDR3 DNA: TGCGCCAGCAGCCAAGAGTCTGTAGGGTCCATCTCCTACGAGCAGTACTTC. Translating it yields CASSQESVGSISYEQYF. The rearrangement joins TRBV4-3 to TRBJ2-7; D not certain. The CDR3 length is 17 residues. The germline V gene has CDR1 LGHNA and CDR2 YSLEER. Trimming cost V 0 bases and J 0 bases, with 15 bases left between them.